This T cell receptor beta chain was profiled in a study of technical replicates of blood from a handful of donors. The assay was immunoSEQ multiplex PCR, and TCRdb's table has in-frame clones only and misses some. This sample yields 75,000 to 100,000 clones, of which 90% to 95% are seen a single time; 0.38% belongs to the top ten. The source material was T cells isolated from PBMCs. The receptor was derived from a human donor in good health.

Here the CDR3 reads CASSYSGVDTEAFF. CDR3 DNA sequence: TGTGCCAGCAGTTACTCCGGGGTTGACACTGAAGCTTTCTTT. V and J are TRBV6-5 and TRBJ1-1; D remains ambiguous. This CDR3 is 14 amino acids long. Per the germline V gene, CDR1 is MNHEY and CDR2 is SVGAGI. V lost 0 bases, J lost 3 bases, and 8 bases lay in between.